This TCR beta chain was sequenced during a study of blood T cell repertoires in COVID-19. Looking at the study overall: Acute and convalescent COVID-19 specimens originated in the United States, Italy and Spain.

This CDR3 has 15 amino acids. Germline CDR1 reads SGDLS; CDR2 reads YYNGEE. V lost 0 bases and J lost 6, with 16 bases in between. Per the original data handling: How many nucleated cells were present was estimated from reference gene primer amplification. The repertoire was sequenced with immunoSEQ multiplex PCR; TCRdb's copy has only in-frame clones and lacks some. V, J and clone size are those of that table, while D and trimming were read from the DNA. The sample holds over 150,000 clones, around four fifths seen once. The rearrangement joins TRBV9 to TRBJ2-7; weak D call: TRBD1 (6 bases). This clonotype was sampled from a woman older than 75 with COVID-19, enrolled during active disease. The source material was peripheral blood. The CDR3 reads CASSVEGTYSAEQYF. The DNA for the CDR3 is TGTGCCAGCAGCGTAGAGGGGACATATTCCGCCGAGCAGTACTTC.